This T cell receptor (beta chain) was found in a study of blood T cell repertoires in COVID-19. At the level of the study: The samples span acute and convalescent COVID-19 from the United States, Italy and Spain. Sources were T cells, B-cell-depleted T cells, or PBMCs; the material itself was cDNA or gDNA.

Trimming at V came to 5 bases and at J to 0 bases, leaving 4 bases not matched to a gene. The CDR3 is 15 residues long. Germline CDR1 reads LNHDA; CDR2 reads SQIVND (reference sequence). In the authors' methods: Nucleated cell number was recorded as an estimate derived from reference gene primer amplification. Assay: immunoSEQ multiplex PCR; the TCRdb copy retains only in-frame clones and omits some. V and J calls plus clone size are reproduced from that table; the DNA served to infer D and trimming. The sample comprises under 150,000 clones, 90% of which are singletons, and 3.5% to 5.5% rests with the top ten. Patients of the Seattle cohort, enrolled during active infection, were followed longitudinally.

The rearrangement uses TRBV19 and TRBJ2-3, with 8 bases aligning to TRBD2. Input material: peripheral blood. This sequence was found in a man between 60 and 70 years old with COVID-19, enrolled during active disease. CDR3 bases: TGTGCCAGTAGTGGTAGCGGGGCGAGCACAGATACGCAGTATTTT. Amino acids: CASSGSGASTDTQYF. Full variable domain (remainder filled in from reference TRBV19 and TRBJ2-3): DGGITQSPKYLFRKEGQNVTLSCEQNLNHDAMYWYRQDPGQGLRLIYYSQIVNDFQKGDIAEGYSVSREKKESFPLTVTSAQKNPTAFYLCASSGSGASTDTQYFGPGTRLTVL.